The 25 T cell receptor beta chains reported below all come from one sample, sequenced in a study of T cells after somatic rescue of genetic block. The repertoire was sequenced with immunoSEQ multiplex PCR; TCRdb's copy has only in-frame clones and lacks some. The profile shows over 55,000 clones, under 95% of them singletons. The sequenced material came from peripheral blood mononuclear cells (PBMCs). These receptors were obtained from a man in his forties.

The chain is built from TRBV7-2 and TRBJ2-7; D is unresolved. Germline V CDR1 and CDR2: SGHTA, FQGNSA. The CDR3 has 14 residues. Trimming took off 1 base at V and 3 bases at J, with 10 bases between the two ends. DNA of the CDR3: TGTGCCAGCAGCTTAGGGGCGGCCTTCTACGAGCAGTACTTC. Residues: CASSLGAAFYEQYF.

The chain recombines TRBV7-8 with TRBJ2-7; a weak D match, TRBD1 (6 bases). The CDR3 sequence is 14 residues long. Germline V CDR1 and CDR2: SGHVS, FQNEAQ. The V end was cut by 5 bases, the J end by 0 bases, with 11 bases between. The CDR3: CASSPTGSSYEQYF. The DNA for the CDR3 is TGTGCCAGCAGCCCTACAGGGAGCTCCTACGAGCAGTACTTC. Filled out from reference TRBV7-8 and TRBJ2-7, the complete variable domain reads GAGVSQSPRYKVAKRGQDVALRCDPISGHVSLFWYQQALGQGPEFLTYFQNEAQLDKSGLPSDRFFAERPEGSVSTLKIQRTQQEDSAVYLCASSPTGSSYEQYFGPGTRLTVT.

This clone occurred once. This sequence joins TRBV30 and TRBJ1-2; 9 positions match TRBD1. CDR1 GTSNPN and CDR2 SVGIG come from the germline V gene (reference sequence). CDR3 length: 13 residues. J lost 6 bases, V lost 5 bases, and 7 bases had no gene match. The CDR3 bases are TGTGCCTGGGGTCGAGGGACAGGGAATGGCTACACCTTC. Translating it yields CAWGRGTGNGYTF.

The gene calls are TRBV19 and TRBJ2-2; TRBD2 matches at 8 bases. Germline V gene data show CDR1 as LNHDA and CDR2 as SQIVND (reference sequence). V was pared by 6 bases and J by 3 bases, with 6 bases of the junction left unmatched. The length of the CDR3 is 15 residues. In DNA form, the CDR3 reads TGTGCCAGTAGGGGCTCGGGGGGGTACACCGGGGAGCTGTTTTTT. Translation gives CASRGSGGYTGELFF.

The J gene is TRBJ1-2, the V gene TRBV7-9; D might be TRBD1 (5 bases). The V and J ends lost 0 bases and 2 bases respectively, with 7 bases between them. The CDR3 spans 14 residues. Germline CDR1 SEHNR, CDR2 FQNEAQ (reference sequence). The chain's CDR3 is CASSLAPGNYGYTF. Here the CDR3 DNA reads TGTGCCAGCAGCTTAGCTCCAGGGAACTATGGCTACACCTTC.

The V call is TRBV25-1, the J call TRBJ1-1, with D unresolved. This CDR3 spans 14 amino acids. Per germline, CDR1 MGHDK and CDR2 SYGVNS. V dropped 3 bases and J dropped 4 bases, with 12 bases sitting between them. CDR3 in amino acids: CASSDSTEGTEAFF. CDR3 nucleotide sequence: TGTGCCAGCAGTGATTCCACGGAGGGCACTGAAGCTTTCTTT.

The chain uses TRBV28 and TRBJ2-5; TRBD2 matches 14 bases. The CDR3 totals 17 residues. The junction had 10 bases not matched to a gene; V was cut back by 6 bases and J by 4 bases. Per the germline V gene, CDR1 is MDHEN and CDR2 is SYDVKM. CDR3 nucleotide sequence: TGTGCCAGCAGAAAAACGGGACTAGCGGGAGTAACAGAGACCCAGTACTTC. This translates into CASRKTGLAGVTETQYF. The variable domain in full, with the rest retrieved from reference TRBV28 and TRBJ2-5, is DVKVTQSSRYLVKRTGEKVFLECVQDMDHENMFWYRQDPGLGLRLIYFSYDVKMKEKGDIPEGYSVSREKKERFSLILESASTNQTSMYLCASRKTGLAGVTETQYFGPGTRLLVL.

V gene TRBV18 combines with J gene TRBJ1-2; D might be TRBD1 (6 bases). Trimming stripped 0 bases from V and 5 bases from J, with 7 bases between. This CDR3 is 13 amino acids long. CDR1 is KGHSH, CDR2 LQKENI, per germline. The CDR3 reads CASSPPGGYGYTF. In DNA form, the CDR3 reads TGTGCCAGCTCACCACCAGGGGGGTATGGCTACACCTTC.

This clone was seen only once. This chain connects TRBV6-1 to TRBJ2-2, with 10 bases lining up with TRBD1. With V trimmed by 7 bases and J by 6 bases, 8 bases remained unmatched. The V gene's germline CDR1 is MNHNS and CDR2 SASEGT. There are 15 residues in the CDR3. DNA for the CDR3: TGTGCCAGCATAGGGACAGGGGTCCCCCCCGGGGAGCTGTTTTTT. The encoded protein is CASIGTGVPPGELFF.

The J gene is TRBJ1-4, the V gene TRBV2, with 8 bases matching TRBD1. This CDR3 has 16 amino acids. V lost 6 bases and J lost 8; bases outside the gene matches: 14. Germline V lookup: CDR1 SNHLY, CDR2 FYNNEI. CDR3 residues: CASSPTPGQAGEKLFF. DNA of the CDR3: TGTGCCAGCAGCCCAACCCCGGGACAGGCTGGGGAAAAACTGTTTTTT.

The chain carries TRBV28 and TRBJ2-5, with 7 bases aligning to TRBD2. V lost 5 bases and J lost 2; bases outside the gene matches: 8. The CDR3 loop spans 15 amino acids. The germline gives CDR1 MDHEN, CDR2 SYDVKM. CDR3 in amino acids: CASSGGVARQETQYF. DNA for the CDR3: TGTGCCAGCAGTGGGGGGGTAGCGCGGCAAGAGACCCAGTACTTC.

V usage is TRBV6-5 and J usage is TRBJ2-5, with a weak D call TRBD1 (6 bases). The ends were cut back, 6 bases at V and 2 bases at J, with 10 bases in the middle. Per germline, CDR1 MNHEY and CDR2 SVGAGI. The CDR3 runs 13 residues. CDR3 sequence reads: CASRWTVQETQYF. CDR3 nucleotides: TGTGCCAGCAGGTGGACAGTTCAAGAGACCCAGTACTTC.

The rearrangement links TRBV7-2 to TRBJ2-2; 8 positions agree with TRBD1. After removal of 4 bases from V and 6 bases from J, the junction contained 4 bases not matched to a gene. The CDR3 spans 14 residues. The germline V gene has CDR1 SGHTA and CDR2 FQGNSA. In nucleotides, the CDR3 is TGTGCCAGCAGCTGGGACAGGTATCCCGGGGAGCTGTTTTTT. Amino acid sequence: CASSWDRYPGELFF.

The chain links TRBV9 to TRBJ1-2; the D gene is possibly TRBD1 (6 bases). This CDR3 is built from 15 residues. The ends were cut back, 0 bases at V and 4 bases at J, with 13 bases in the middle. Germline CDR1 is SGDLS and CDR2 is YYNGEE. The DNA for the CDR3 is TGTGCCAGCAGCGTAGAATCGGGACACCTCTATGGCTACACCTTC. Residues: CASSVESGHLYGYTF.

This clone occurred a few times. The chain employs TRBV4-3 and TRBJ2-1; 13 bases are shared with TRBD2. CDR3 length: 19 residues. Germline V gives CDR1 LGHNA, CDR2 YSLEER. Trimming at V came to 0 bases and at J to 3 bases, leaving 8 bases not matched to a gene. CDR3 loop: CASSQDIGGLAGLYNEQFF. The CDR3 region has the DNA TGCGCCAGCAGCCAAGATATTGGGGGACTAGCGGGGCTCTACAATGAGCAGTTCTTC.

The chain uses TRBV7-2 and TRBJ1-3; 9 positions agree with TRBD1. The CDR3 covers 18 residues. Trimming cost V 3 bases and J 4 bases; bases outside gene matches: 13. Germline loops: CDR1 SGHTA, CDR2 FQGNSA. The CDR3 region has the DNA TGTGCCAGCAGCTTTAAGATGGGACAGGGAAGGGGAGGAAACACCATATATTTT. Its protein product is CASSFKMGQGRGGNTIYF.

This chain connects TRBV15 to TRBJ2-5; 12 nucleotides align to TRBD2. The CDR3 length is 16 residues. Trimming removed 0 bases from V and 9 bases from J; junction bases left unmatched: 8. The germline V gene encodes CDR1 LNHNV and CDR2 YYDKDF (reference sequence). The CDR3 sequence: CATSRDPGLAGGAQYF. CDR3 coding DNA: TGTGCCACCAGCAGAGATCCAGGGCTAGCGGGAGGGGCCCAGTACTTC.

This clone was detected a few times. V and J are TRBV6-5 and TRBJ1-1; the D is unclear. Per germline, CDR1 MNHEY and CDR2 SVGAGI. The CDR3 spans 14 residues. V was clipped by 5 bases and J by 3 bases, with 13 bases between them. This CDR3 is CASSPRGGHTEAFF. The CDR3 DNA is TGTGCCAGCAGTCCCCGGGGAGGTCACACTGAAGCTTTCTTT.

This chain links TRBV7-2 with TRBJ1-6; D unresolved. CDR3 size: 13 residues. V was cut by 1 base and J by 9 bases, with 7 bases left in between. CDR1 SGHTA and CDR2 FQGNSA come from the germline V gene. CDR3 sequence: CASSLDMGSPLHF. Written as DNA, the CDR3 is TGTGCCAGCAGCTTAGACATGGGTTCACCCCTCCACTTT.

This clone was counted only a few times. The chain joins TRBV6-6 to TRBJ1-6; no clear D gene. Trimming took 2 bases from V and 10 from J, leaving 12 bases between them. The CDR3 has 14 residues. CDR1 is MNHNY and CDR2 is SVGAGI in the germline V gene (reference sequence). CDR3 amino acids: CASSYGGVESPLHF. In nucleotides, the CDR3 is TGTGCCAGCAGTTACGGTGGGGTGGAATCACCCCTCCACTTT.

V is TRBV29-1 and J is TRBJ1-1, with D tentatively TRBD1 (6 bases). CDR3 size: 13 residues. Germline V CDR1 and CDR2: SQVTM, ANQGSEA. V was clipped by 1 base and J by 0 bases, with 6 bases between them. The CDR3 coding sequence is TGCAGCGTTGAAGCAGGGGTGAACACTGAAGCTTTCTTT. Protein: CSVEAGVNTEAFF.

The rearrangement links TRBV18 to TRBJ2-7; TRBD1 matches at 8 bases. J was trimmed by 1 base and V by 3 bases; bases with no gene match: 8. In germline, CDR1 is KGHSH, CDR2 LQKENI. The CDR3 has 16 residues. This CDR3 is CASSPRPGTGSYEQYF. In nucleotides, the CDR3 is TGTGCCAGCTCACCCCGGCCCGGGACAGGATCCTACGAGCAGTACTTC.

This chain uses TRBV19 with TRBJ2-3, with TRBD1 matching over 9 bases. CDR3 length: 15 amino acids. CDR1 is LNHDA and CDR2 is SQIVND in the germline V gene (reference sequence). With 3 bases clipped from V and 4 bases from J, the junction kept 5 bases outside the gene matches. The CDR3 is CASSMWGQGADTQYF. As DNA, the CDR3 is TGTGCCAGTAGTATGTGGGGACAGGGAGCAGATACGCAGTATTTT.

This clone occurred once. The chain links TRBV18 to TRBJ1-1, with D perhaps TRBD1 (6 bases). Germline values: CDR1 KGHSH, CDR2 LQKENI. Trimming took 3 bases from V and 9 from J, leaving 17 bases between them. CDR3 length: 14 amino acids. The CDR3 is CASSPQPDSRKAFF. CDR3 bases: TGTGCCAGCTCACCCCAACCGGACAGCCGGAAAGCTTTCTTT.

This chain joins TRBV2 and TRBJ1-5; 9 bases are shared with TRBD1. Germline CDR1 is SNHLY and CDR2 is FYNNEI. V was pared by 4 bases and J by 3 bases, with 1 base of the junction left unmatched. CDR3 length: 14 residues. The CDR3 DNA is TGTGCCAGCAGTGGGGACAGGGTCAATCAGCCCCAGCATTTT. This gives the protein CASSGDRVNQPQHF.